This entry describes one T cell receptor (beta chain). Its antigen is still unknown. Repertoires were generated with immunoSEQ multiplex PCR, while TCRdb's copy carries only in-frame clones and drops some. The sample records 350,000 to 400,000 clones, more than 85% being singletons. Sample treatment: around 19 received Ad26.COV2.S at low or high dose, single or two shots; a few received placebo; per-sample allocation not given. Samples were taken on day 63 after the first vaccine or placebo injection. This sample stems from a study of Ad26.COV2.S vaccination and SARS-CoV-2 variants. Study summary: Donor participated within the Ad26.COV2.S arm of the COV1001 trial.

V was pared by 6 bases and J by 3 bases, with 7 bases between. The CDR3 loop spans 12 amino acids. Findings and caveats of the study: Vaccine recipients showed a spike-specific TCR breadth that was higher than in placebo recipients. It was reported that spike-specific CD8+ and CD4+ T cell responses were substantially broad after vaccination.

The sequencing used peripheral blood, collected in a trial of Ad26.COV2.S vaccine versus placebo. The sequence came from a person between 18 and 59 years old who received the Ad26.COV2.S COVID-19 vaccine or a placebo. The chain has TRBV12-3 or TRBV12-4 and TRBJ2-3; D not resolved. This CDR3 reads CASSVGTDTQYF. CDR3 in DNA: TGTGCCAGCAGCGTGGGTACAGATACGCAGTATTTT.